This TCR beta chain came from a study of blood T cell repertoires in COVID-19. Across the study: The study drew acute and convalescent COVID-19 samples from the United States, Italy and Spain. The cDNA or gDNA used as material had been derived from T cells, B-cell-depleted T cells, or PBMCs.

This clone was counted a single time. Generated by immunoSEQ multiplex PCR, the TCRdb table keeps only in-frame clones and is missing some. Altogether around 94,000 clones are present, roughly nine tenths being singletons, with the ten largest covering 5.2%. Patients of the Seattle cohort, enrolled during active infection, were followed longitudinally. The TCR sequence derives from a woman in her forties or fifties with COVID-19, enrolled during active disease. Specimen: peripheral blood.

The CDR3 region is CASRETGRGTGELFF. The CDR3 DNA follows: TGTGCCAGTAGGGAAACAGGGCGCGGCACCGGGGAGCTGTTTTTT. The chain uses TRBV19 and TRBJ2-2; the D gene is possibly TRBD1 (6 bases). The germline V and J ends were trimmed by 6 bases and 4 bases, with 15 bases remaining between them. Germline V gene sequence: CDR1 LNHDA, CDR2 SQIVND (reference sequence). The CDR3 consists of 15 residues.